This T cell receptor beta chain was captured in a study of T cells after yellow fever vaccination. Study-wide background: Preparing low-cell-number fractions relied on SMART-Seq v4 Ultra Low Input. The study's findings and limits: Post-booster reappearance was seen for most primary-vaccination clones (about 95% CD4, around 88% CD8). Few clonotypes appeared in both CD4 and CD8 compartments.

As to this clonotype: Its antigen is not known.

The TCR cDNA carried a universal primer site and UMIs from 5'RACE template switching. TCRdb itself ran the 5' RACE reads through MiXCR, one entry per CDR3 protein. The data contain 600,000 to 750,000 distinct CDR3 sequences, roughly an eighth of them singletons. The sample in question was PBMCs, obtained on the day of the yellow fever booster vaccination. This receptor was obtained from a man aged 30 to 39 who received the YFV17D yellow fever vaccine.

The CDR3 region is CAWKYSSGELFF. CDR3 DNA sequence: TGTGCCTGGAAGTACAGTTCCGGGGAGCTGTTTTTT. The V and J genes are TRBV30 and TRBJ2-2; D ambiguous. This CDR3 contains 12 residues. Germline assignment: CDR1 GTSNPN and CDR2 SVGIG (reference sequence). Trimming took 4 bases from V and 6 from J, leaving 9 bases between them.